A selection of T cell receptor beta chains follows, all from one sample in a study of regulatory T cells in long-lasting Graves disease. TCRdb reprocessed the multiplex PCR reads with MiXCR, giving one entry per CDR3 protein. Of a few hundred thousand distinct CDR3 sequences listed, roughly 15% are singletons. In addition, the sample was reused for a study of T cells in Graves' hyperthyroidism and ophthalmopathy.

Sequencing used peripheral blood mononuclear cells (PBMCs), obtained at new diagnosis, from a patient treated with antithyroid drugs. Receptors originate from a young woman with Graves disease. The CDR3 runs from the conserved cysteine through the conserved F or W. A D gene is named only where the DNA matches it firmly. Clone size is stated in some rows and not others, as once, few, many or a class when expanded.

D	length	V	J	size	CDR3	DNA
TRBD1	17	TRBV11-2	TRBJ1-1	many	CASSLEPGQPKNTEAFF	TGTGCCAGCAGCTTAGAACCGGGACAGCCCAAGAACACTGAAGCTTTCTTT
TRBD2	15	TRBV27	TRBJ2-5	many	CASSWTSGFQETQYF	TGTGCCAGCAGCTGGACTAGCGGGTTCCAAGAGACCCAGTACTTC
.	16	TRBV7-3	TRBJ2-1	.	CASSLTASGPGHEQFF	TGTGCCAGCAGCTTAACCGCCTCTGGTCCCGGCCATGAGCAGTTCTTC
.	14	TRBV24-1	TRBJ1-1	.	CATRGAGTNTEAFF	TGTGCCACCAGGGGAGCAGGGACGAACACTGAAGCTTTCTTT
TRBD2	15	TRBV5-1	TRBJ2-1	many	CASGLAGTPYNEQFF	TGCGCCAGCGGACTAGCGGGTACCCCCTACAATGAGCAGTTCTTC
.	17	TRBV5-6	TRBJ1-1	.	CASSFPHPQDENTEAFF	TGTGCCAGCAGCTTTCCCCACCCCCAGGATGAGAACACTGAAGCTTTCTTT
TRBD2	15	TRBV5-5	TRBJ2-7	few	CASSKGTSGSYEQYF	TGTGCCAGCAGCAAAGGGACTAGCGGCTCCTACGAGCAGTACTTC
TRBD1	13	TRBV20-1	TRBJ2-7	few	CSASTGGRYEQYF	TGCAGTGCCTCGACAGGGGGTAGGTACGAGCAGTACTTC
.	15	TRBV20-1	TRBJ2-1	many	CSGLVSGVSYNEQFF	TGCAGTGGCCTGGTAAGCGGAGTATCCTACAATGAGCAGTTCTTC
.	12	TRBV28	TRBJ1-5	.	CASSTTPQPQHF	TGTGCCAGCAGTACTACCCCTCAGCCCCAGCATTTT
.	16	TRBV28	TRBJ1-5	few	CASSLERGGGNQPQHF	TGTGCCAGCAGTTTAGAGAGGGGTGGGGGCAATCAGCCCCAGCATTTT
TRBD2	17	TRBV11-2	TRBJ2-5	many	CASSDRGTSGSGKTQYF	TGTGCCAGCAGCGACCGCGGGACTAGCGGGAGTGGGAAGACCCAGTACTTC
.	14	TRBV2	TRBJ1-1	.	CASETGLRNTEAFF	TGTGCCAGTGAGACCGGGTTAAGGAACACTGAAGCTTTCTTT
.	14	TRBV28	TRBJ2-2	.	CASSLIRGAGELFF	TGTGCCAGCAGTTTAATTAGGGGAGCCGGGGAGCTGTTTTTT
TRBD1	13	TRBV5-1	TRBJ2-7	few	CASKGQGAYEQYF	TGCGCCAGCAAGGGACAGGGGGCTTACGAGCAGTACTTC
.	12	TRBV3-1	TRBJ2-7	many	CASSQGIYEQYF	TGTGCCAGCAGCCAGGGGATCTACGAGCAGTACTTC
.	11	TRBV29-1	TRBJ2-5	many	CSVESWETQYF	TGCAGCGTTGAGAGTTGGGAGACCCAGTACTTC
.	15	TRBV25-1	TRBJ2-1	.	CASSTAGEFYNEQFF	TGTGCCAGCAGCACCGCAGGGGAGTTCTACAATGAGCAGTTCTTC
TRBD2	15	TRBV20-1	TRBJ2-3	many	CSARALAGGPDTQYF	TGCAGTGCTAGAGCCCTAGCGGGAGGCCCAGATACGCAGTATTTT
.	15	TRBV2	TRBJ2-3	once	CASSYLGSDPDTQYF	TGTGCCAGCAGTTATCTAGGGTCGGACCCAGATACGCAGTATTTT
TRBD2	15	TRBV10-3	TRBJ2-5	few	CAISVSVGGPETQYF	TGTGCCATCAGTGTTTCGGTGGGAGGGCCGGAGACCCAGTACTTC
.	17	TRBV24-1	TRBJ2-2	many	CATSQPQLDRNTGELFF	TGTGCCACCAGCCAACCCCAACTGGACCGAAACACCGGGGAGCTGTTTTTT
.	12	TRBV6-1	TRBJ1-6	few	CASSLSGSPPHF	TGTGCCAGCAGCTTAAGTGGTTCACCCCCCCACTTT
TRBD1	17	TRBV11-3	TRBJ2-2	.	CASSPGQGIGDTGELFF	TGTGCCAGCAGCCCGGGACAGGGGATCGGCGACACCGGGGAGCTGTTTTTT
TRBD2	14	TRBV5-6	TRBJ2-5	once	CASRQRGERETQYF	TGTGCCAGCAGGCAGCGGGGGGAAAGGGAGACCCAGTACTTC
.	15	TRBV4-2	TRBJ2-7	.	CASSQEIRVSYEQYF	TGTGCCAGCAGCCAAGAAATTCGGGTATCCTACGAGCAGTACTTC
.	14	TRBV6-1	TRBJ1-1	few	CASRNYQENTEAFF	TGTGCCAGCAGAAACTACCAGGAAAACACTGAAGCTTTCTTT
TRBD1	14	TRBV7-9	TRBJ1-6	many	CASSRQGADSPLHF	TGTGCCAGCAGCAGACAGGGGGCGGACTCACCCCTCCACTTT
TRBD1	16	TRBV4-2	TRBJ1-4	.	CASSQEQGADNEKLFF	TGTGCCAGCAGCCAGGAACAGGGGGCGGATAATGAAAAACTGTTTTTT
TRBD1	16	TRBV12-3/TRBV12-4	TRBJ1-6	.	CASRTTGGSYNSPLHF	TGTGCCAGCAGGACGACAGGGGGCTCCTATAATTCACCCCTCCACTTT
TRBD1	15	TRBV29-1	TRBJ2-1	.	CSVEGRQGRGDEQFF	TGCAGCGTTGAAGGTCGACAGGGAAGGGGCGATGAGCAGTTCTTC
.	16	TRBV11-1	TRBJ1-6	.	CASSLRLGGDNSPLHF	TGTGCCAGCAGCCTACGGCTGGGGGGAGATAATTCACCCCTCCACTTT
.	14	TRBV24-1	TRBJ2-2	many	CATSDRTNTGELFF	TGTGCCACCTCCGACCGCACGAACACCGGGGAGCTGTTTTTT
.	14	TRBV12-3/TRBV12-4	TRBJ1-5	many	CASSLNRLNQPQHF	TGTGCCAGCAGTTTAAATAGACTAAATCAGCCCCAGCATTTT
TRBD2	17	TRBV5-1	TRBJ2-1	.	CASSSRGAGGTYNEQFF	TGCGCCAGCAGCTCCCGGGGGGCGGGAGGAACCTACAATGAGCAGTTCTTC
.	12	TRBV6-1	TRBJ2-7	many	CASSDKIYEQYF	TGTGCCAGCAGTGATAAAATTTACGAGCAGTACTTC